This TCR beta chain was sequenced for a study of human T cells and chemical hapten exposure. TCRdb redid the calling of the RACE reads with MiXCR, one entry per CDR3 protein. Here the sample spans roughly 100,000 distinct CDR3 sequences, roughly 9.1% being singletons. The V end was cut by 0 bases, the J end by 8 bases, with 11 bases between. In germline, CDR1 is SGHRS, CDR2 YFSETQ. CDR3 length equals 13 residues. Documented time point: pre-sensitization, week 0. Described treatment: therapeutic diphenylcyclopropenone sensitization with weekly scalp DPC. This clonotype appeared a few times. The chain couples TRBV5-1 to TRBJ1-2; D remains unclear. The sequences come from whole blood, collected in connection with sensitization to the hapten diphenylcyclopropenone (DPC). This receptor was identified in a woman aged 40 to 50 with alopecia areata. Some clones in this sample may be carry-over from other donors' samples. This chain's CDR3 is CASSLEGNGGYTF. Written as DNA, the CDR3 is TGCGCCAGCAGCTTGGAAGGGAATGGCGGCTACACCTTC.